This TCR beta chain was captured by sequencing in a study of blood T cell repertoires in COVID-19. Across the whole study: Donors in the United States, Italy and Spain gave samples during acute or convalescent COVID-19. The analysed material was cDNA or gDNA that came from T cells, B-cell-depleted T cells, or PBMCs.

As handled by the study authors: Reference gene primer amplification in the assay estimated nucleated cell counts. Clones were sequenced by immunoSEQ multiplex PCR, and TCRdb holds only the in-frame ones, with some missing. The D gene and trimming were derived from the DNA, and the V and J assignments and clone size from that table. Among 95,000 to 150,000 clones listed, around 86% were seen once. This TCR came from an older man with acute or convalescent COVID-19. Sequenced input: peripheral blood.

The CDR3 DNA is TGTGCCTGGAGTGTACGGGGACTAAAACAAAGCTCCTACAATGAGCAGTTCTTC. It translates to CAWSVRGLKQSSYNEQFF. The V and J genes are TRBV30 and TRBJ2-1, with TRBD2 identical over 7 bases. Trimming at V came to 0 bases and at J to 0 bases, leaving 11 bases not matched to a gene. The CDR3 has 18 residues. The germline CDR1 and CDR2 sequences are GTSNPN and SVGIG (reference sequence).